This T cell receptor (beta chain) was identified in a study of PD-1 blockade in mismatch repair-deficient tumors. Concerning this clone: The antigen remains unidentified.

Documented time point: identical roughly 10-day culture without peptide (control). Deletions cut 0 bases from V and 5 bases from J, with 12 bases between. CDR3 length equals 14 residues. The germline gives CDR1 SGHRS, CDR2 YFSETQ. TCRdb's table, derived via immunoSEQ multiplex PCR, lists solely in-frame clones and lacks some. This sample has some 14,000 clones, with 70% to 90% found just once. The sequence was obtained from an adult with mismatch repair-deficient cancer. The rearrangement joins TRBV5-1 to TRBJ2-7, with TRBD2 as a possible D gene (6 bases). The material sequenced was cells cultured in vitro, taken from a patient treated with pembrolizumab. In DNA, the CDR3 is TGCGCCAGCAGCTTGGAGGGCGGGAACAACGAGCAGTACTTC. It specifies CASSLEGGNNEQYF.